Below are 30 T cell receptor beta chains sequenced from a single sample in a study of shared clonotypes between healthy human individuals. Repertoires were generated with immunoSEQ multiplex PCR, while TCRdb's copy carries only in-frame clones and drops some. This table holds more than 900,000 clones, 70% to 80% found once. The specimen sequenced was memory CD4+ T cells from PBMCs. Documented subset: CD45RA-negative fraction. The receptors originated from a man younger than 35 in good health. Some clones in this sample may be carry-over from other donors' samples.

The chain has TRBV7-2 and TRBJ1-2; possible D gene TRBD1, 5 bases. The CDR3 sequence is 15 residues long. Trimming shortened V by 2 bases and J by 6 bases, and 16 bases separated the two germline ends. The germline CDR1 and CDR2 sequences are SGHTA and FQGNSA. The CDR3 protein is CASSLKTSGEHGYTF. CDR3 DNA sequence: TGTGCCAGCAGCTTAAAGACGTCGGGGGAGCATGGCTACACCTTC.

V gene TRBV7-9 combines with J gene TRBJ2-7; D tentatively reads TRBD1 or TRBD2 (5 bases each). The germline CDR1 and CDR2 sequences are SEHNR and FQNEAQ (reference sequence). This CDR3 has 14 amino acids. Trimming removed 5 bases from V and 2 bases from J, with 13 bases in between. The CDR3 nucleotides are TGTGCCAGCAGCCCTTACAGGAGGCCCTACGAGCAGTACTTC. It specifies CASSPYRRPYEQYF.

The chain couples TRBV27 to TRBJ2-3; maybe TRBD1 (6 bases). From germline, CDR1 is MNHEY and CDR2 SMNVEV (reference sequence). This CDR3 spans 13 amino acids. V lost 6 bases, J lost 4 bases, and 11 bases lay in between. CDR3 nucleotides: TGTGCCAGCAGGTATCACAGGGCAGATACGCAGTATTTT. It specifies CASRYHRADTQYF.

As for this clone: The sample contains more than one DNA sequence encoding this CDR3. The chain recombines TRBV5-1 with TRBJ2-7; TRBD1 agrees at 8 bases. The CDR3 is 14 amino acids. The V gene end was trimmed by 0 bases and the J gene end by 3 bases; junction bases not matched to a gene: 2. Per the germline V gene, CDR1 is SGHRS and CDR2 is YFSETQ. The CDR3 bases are TGCGCCAGCAGCTTGGACAGGGGGAACTACGAGCAGTACTTC. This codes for CASSLDRGNYEQYF.

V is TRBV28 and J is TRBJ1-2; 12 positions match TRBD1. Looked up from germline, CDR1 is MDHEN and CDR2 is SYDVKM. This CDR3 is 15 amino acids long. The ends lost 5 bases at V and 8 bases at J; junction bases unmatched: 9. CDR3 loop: CASSLPGQGARGYTF. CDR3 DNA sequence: TGTGCCAGCAGTCTTCCGGGACAGGGGGCGCGAGGCTACACCTTC.

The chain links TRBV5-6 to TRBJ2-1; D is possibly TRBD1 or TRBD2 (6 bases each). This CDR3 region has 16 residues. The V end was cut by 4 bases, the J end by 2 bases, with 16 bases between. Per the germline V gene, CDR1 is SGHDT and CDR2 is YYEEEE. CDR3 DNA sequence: TGTGCCAGCAGCCGGGGGCGGTCTCCTACCTACAATGAGCAGTTCTTC. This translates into CASSRGRSPTYNEQFF.

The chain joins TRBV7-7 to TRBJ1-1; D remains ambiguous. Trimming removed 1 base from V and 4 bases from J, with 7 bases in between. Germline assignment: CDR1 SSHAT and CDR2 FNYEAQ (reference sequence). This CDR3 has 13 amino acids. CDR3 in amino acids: CASSLGIGTEAFF. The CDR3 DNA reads TGTGCCAGCAGCTTAGGTATCGGCACTGAAGCTTTCTTT. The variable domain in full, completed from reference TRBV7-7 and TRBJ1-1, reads GAGVSQSPRYKVTKRGQDVTLRCDPISSHATLYWYQQALGQGPEFLTYFNYEAQPDKSGLPSDRFSAERPEGSISTLTIQRTEQRDSAMYRCASSLGIGTEAFFGQGTRLTVV.

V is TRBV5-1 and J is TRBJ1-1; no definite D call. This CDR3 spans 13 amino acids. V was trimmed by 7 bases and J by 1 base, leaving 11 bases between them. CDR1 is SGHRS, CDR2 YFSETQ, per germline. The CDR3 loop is CASVRDPNTEAFF. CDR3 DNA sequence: TGCGCCAGCGTTAGAGACCCGAACACTGAAGCTTTCTTT.

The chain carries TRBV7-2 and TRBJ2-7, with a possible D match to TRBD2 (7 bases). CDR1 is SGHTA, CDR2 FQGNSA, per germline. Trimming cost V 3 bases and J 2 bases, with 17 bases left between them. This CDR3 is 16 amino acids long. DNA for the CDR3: TGTGCCAGCAGCTTGAAGCGGGGACAAGCCGCCTACGAGCAGTACTTC. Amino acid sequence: CASSLKRGQAAYEQYF.

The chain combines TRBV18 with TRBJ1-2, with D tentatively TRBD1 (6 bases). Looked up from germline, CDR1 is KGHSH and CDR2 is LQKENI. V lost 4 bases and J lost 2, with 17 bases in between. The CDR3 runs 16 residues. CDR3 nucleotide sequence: TGTGCCAGCTCACGACTGACGTGGACAGCGAACTATGGCTACACCTTC. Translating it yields CASSRLTWTANYGYTF.

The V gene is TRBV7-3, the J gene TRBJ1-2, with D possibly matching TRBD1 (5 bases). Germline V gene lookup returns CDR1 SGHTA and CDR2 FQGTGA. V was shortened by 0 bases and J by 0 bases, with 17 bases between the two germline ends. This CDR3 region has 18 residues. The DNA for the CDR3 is TGTGCCAGCAGCTTAACGGAGGGGCAGGGACCATCTAACTATGGCTACACCTTC. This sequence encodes CASSLTEGQGPSNYGYTF.

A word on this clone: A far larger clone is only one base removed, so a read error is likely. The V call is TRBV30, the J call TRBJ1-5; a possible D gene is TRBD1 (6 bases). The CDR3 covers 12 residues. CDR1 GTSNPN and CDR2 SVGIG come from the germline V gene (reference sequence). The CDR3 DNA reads TGTGCCTGGGGACAGAGCAATCGGCCCCAGCATTTT. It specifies CAWGQSNRPQHF. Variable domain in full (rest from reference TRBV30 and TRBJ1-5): SQTIHQWPATLVQPVGSPLSLECTVEGTSNPNLYWYRQAAGRGLQLLFYSVGIGQISSEVPQNLSASRPQDRQFILSSKKLLLSDSGFYLCAWGQSNRPQHFGDGTRLSIL.

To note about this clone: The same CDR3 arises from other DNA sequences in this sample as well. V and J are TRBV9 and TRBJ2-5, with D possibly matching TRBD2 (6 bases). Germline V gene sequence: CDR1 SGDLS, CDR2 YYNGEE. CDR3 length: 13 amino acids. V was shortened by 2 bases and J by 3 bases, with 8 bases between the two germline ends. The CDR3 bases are TGTGCCAGCAGCGTCGGGAGAGAAGAGACCCAGTACTTC. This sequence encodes CASSVGREETQYF.

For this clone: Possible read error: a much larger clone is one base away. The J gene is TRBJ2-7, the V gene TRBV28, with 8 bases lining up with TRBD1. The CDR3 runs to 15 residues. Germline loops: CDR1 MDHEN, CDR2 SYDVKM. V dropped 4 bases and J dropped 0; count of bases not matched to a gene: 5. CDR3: CASSSPGQASYEQYF. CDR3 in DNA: TGTGCCAGCAGTTCCCCGGGACAGGCCTCCTACGAGCAGTACTTC.

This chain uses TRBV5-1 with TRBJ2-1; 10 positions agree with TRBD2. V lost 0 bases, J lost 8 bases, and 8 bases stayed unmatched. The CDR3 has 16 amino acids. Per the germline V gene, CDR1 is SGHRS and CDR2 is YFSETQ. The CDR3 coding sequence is TGCGCCAGCAGCTTGGCCCGGGGGACTAGCGCAGATGAGCAGTTCTTC. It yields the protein CASSLARGTSADEQFF.

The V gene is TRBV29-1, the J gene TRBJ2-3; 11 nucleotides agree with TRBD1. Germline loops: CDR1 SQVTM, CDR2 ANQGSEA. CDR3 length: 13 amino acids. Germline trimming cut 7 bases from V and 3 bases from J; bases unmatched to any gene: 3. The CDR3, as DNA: TGCAGCGGGGACAGGGGGAATACAGATACGCAGTATTTT. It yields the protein CSGDRGNTDTQYF.

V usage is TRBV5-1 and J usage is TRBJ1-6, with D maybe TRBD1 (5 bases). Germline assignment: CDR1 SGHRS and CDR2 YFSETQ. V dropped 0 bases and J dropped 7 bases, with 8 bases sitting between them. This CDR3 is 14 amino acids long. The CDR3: CASSLGGVNSPLHF. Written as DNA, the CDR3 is TGCGCCAGCAGCTTGGGAGGGGTGAATTCACCCCTCCACTTT.

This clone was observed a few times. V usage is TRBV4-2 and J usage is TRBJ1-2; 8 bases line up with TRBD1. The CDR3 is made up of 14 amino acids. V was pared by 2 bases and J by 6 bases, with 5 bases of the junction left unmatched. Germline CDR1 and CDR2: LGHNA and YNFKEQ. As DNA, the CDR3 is TGTGCCAGCAGCCAATCCAGGGGGCAGGATGGCTACACCTTC. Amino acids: CASSQSRGQDGYTF.

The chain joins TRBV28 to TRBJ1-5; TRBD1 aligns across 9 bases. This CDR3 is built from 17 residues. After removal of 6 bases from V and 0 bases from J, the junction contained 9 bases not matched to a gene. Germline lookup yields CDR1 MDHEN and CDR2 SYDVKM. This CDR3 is CASRSTGGGYSNQPQHF. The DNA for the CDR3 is TGTGCCAGCAGATCCACAGGGGGCGGGTATAGCAATCAGCCCCAGCATTTT. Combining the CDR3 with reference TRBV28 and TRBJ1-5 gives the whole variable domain DVKVTQSSRYLVKRTGEKVFLECVQDMDHENMFWYRQDPGLGLRLIYFSYDVKMKEKGDIPEGYSVSREKKERFSLILESASTNQTSMYLCASRSTGGGYSNQPQHFGDGTRLSIL.

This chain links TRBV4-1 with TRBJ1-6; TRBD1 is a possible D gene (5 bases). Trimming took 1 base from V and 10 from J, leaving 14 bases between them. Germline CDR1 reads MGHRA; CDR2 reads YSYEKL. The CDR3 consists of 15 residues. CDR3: CASSQVGTQGSPLHF. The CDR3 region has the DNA TGCGCCAGCAGCCAAGTGGGGACCCAGGGATCACCCCTCCACTTT.

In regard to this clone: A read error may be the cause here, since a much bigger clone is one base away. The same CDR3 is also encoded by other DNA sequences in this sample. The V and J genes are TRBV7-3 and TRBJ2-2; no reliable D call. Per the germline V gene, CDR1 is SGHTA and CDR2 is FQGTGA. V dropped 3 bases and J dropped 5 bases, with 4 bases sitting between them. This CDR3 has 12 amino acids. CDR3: CASSFVTGELFF. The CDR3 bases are TGTGCCAGCAGCTTCGTAACCGGGGAGCTGTTTTTT. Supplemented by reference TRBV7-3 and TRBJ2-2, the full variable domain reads GAGVSQTPSNKVTEKGKYVELRCDPISGHTALYWYRQSLGQGPEFLIYFQGTGAADDSGLPNDRFFAVRPEGSVSTLKIQRTERGDSAVYLCASSFVTGELFFGEGSRLTVL.

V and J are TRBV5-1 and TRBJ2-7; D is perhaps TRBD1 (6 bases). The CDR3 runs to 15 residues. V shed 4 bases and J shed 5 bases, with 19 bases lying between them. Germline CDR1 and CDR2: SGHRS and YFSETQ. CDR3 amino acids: CASSPDTGWGHEQYF. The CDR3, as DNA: TGCGCCAGCAGCCCAGACACAGGGTGGGGTCACGAGCAGTACTTC. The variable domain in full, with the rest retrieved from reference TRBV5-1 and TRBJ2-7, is KAGVTQTPRYLIKTRGQQVTLSCSPISGHRSVSWYQQTPGQGLQFLFEYFSETQRNKGNFPGRFSGRQFSNSRSEMNVSTLELGDSALYLCASSPDTGWGHEQYFGPGTRLTVT.

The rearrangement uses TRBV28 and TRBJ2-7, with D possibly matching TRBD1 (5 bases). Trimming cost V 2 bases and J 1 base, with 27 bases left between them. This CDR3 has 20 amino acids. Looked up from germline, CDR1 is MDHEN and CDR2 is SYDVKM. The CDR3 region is CASSLHLVVTGEKTSYEQYF. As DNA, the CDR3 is TGTGCCAGCAGTTTACACCTAGTCGTAACAGGAGAAAAAACGTCCTACGAGCAGTACTTC. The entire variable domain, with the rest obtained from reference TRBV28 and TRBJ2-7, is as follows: DVKVTQSSRYLVKRTGEKVFLECVQDMDHENMFWYRQDPGLGLRLIYFSYDVKMKEKGDIPEGYSVSREKKERFSLILESASTNQTSMYLCASSLHLVVTGEKTSYEQYFGPGTRLTVT.

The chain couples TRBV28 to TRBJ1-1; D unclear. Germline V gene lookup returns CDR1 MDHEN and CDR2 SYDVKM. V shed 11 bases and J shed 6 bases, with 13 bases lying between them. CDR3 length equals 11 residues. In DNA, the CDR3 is TGTGCCGGACTCAGTAACGCTGAAGCTTTCTTT. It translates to CAGLSNAEAFF.

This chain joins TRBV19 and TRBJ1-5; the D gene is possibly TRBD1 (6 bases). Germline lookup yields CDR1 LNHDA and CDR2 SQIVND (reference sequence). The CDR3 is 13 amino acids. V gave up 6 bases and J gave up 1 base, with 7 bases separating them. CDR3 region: CASSQGSNQPQHF. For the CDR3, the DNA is TGTGCCAGTAGCCAGGGGAGCAATCAGCCCCAGCATTTT.

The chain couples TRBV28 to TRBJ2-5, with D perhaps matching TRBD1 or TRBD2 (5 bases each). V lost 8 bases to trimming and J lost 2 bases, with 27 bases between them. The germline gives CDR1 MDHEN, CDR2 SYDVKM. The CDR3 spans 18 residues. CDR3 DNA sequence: TGTGCCAGCCCTCCAAGGCCTTGGACCCGGGACCAACAAGAGACCCAGTACTTC. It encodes CASPPRPWTRDQQETQYF.

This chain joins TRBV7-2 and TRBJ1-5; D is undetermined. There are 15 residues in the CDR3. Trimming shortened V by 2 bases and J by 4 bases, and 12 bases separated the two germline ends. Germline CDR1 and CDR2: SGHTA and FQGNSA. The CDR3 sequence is CASSLTGVRNQPQHF. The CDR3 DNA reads TGTGCCAGCAGCTTAACGGGCGTAAGGAATCAGCCCCAGCATTTT.

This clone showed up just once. Here the CDR3 DNA reads TGTGCCAGCTCACCATCGGGACAGGGTATCACAGATACGCAGTATTTT. Its translation is CASSPSGQGITDTQYF. The gene calls are TRBV18 and TRBJ2-3; 9 positions match TRBD1. The germline V gene has CDR1 KGHSH and CDR2 LQKENI. The CDR3 is 16 amino acids. The V segment lost 2 bases and the J segment 2 bases; nucleotides outside the gene matches: 5.

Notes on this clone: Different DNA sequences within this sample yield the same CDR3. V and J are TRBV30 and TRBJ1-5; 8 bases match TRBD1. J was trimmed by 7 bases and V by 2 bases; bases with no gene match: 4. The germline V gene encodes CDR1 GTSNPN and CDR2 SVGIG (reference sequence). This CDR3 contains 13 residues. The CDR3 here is CAWSSQGGQPQHF. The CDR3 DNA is TGTGCCTGGAGTTCACAGGGGGGACAGCCCCAGCATTTT.

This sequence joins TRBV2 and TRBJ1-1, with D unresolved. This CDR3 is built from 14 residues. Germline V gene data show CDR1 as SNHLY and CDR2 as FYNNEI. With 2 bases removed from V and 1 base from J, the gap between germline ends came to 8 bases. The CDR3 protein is CASSELAGNTEAFF. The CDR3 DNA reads TGTGCCAGCAGTGAATTGGCAGGGAACACTGAAGCTTTCTTT.